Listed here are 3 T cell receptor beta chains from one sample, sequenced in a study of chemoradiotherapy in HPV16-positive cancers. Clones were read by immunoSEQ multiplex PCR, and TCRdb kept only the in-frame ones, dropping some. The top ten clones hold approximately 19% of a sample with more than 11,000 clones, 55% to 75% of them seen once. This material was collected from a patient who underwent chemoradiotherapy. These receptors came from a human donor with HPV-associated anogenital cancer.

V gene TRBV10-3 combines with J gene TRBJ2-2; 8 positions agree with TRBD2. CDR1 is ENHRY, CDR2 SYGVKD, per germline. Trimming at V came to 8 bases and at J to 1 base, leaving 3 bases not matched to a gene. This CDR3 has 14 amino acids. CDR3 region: CAIRGLENTGELFF. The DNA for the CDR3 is TGTGCCATCCGGGGACTAGAGAACACCGGGGAGCTGTTTTTT.

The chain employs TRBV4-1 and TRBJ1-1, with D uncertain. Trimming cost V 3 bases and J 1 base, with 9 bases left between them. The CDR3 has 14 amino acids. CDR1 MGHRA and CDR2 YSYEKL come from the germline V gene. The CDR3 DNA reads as TGCGCCAGCAGCCAGTCACCGGGGAACACTGAAGCTTTCTTT. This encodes CASSQSPGNTEAFF.

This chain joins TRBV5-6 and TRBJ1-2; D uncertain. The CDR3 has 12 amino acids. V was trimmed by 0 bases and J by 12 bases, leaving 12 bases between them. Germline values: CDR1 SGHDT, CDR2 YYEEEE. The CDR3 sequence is CASSLGLSNDTF. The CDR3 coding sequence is TGTGCCAGCAGCTTGGGACTAAGTAATGACACCTTC.